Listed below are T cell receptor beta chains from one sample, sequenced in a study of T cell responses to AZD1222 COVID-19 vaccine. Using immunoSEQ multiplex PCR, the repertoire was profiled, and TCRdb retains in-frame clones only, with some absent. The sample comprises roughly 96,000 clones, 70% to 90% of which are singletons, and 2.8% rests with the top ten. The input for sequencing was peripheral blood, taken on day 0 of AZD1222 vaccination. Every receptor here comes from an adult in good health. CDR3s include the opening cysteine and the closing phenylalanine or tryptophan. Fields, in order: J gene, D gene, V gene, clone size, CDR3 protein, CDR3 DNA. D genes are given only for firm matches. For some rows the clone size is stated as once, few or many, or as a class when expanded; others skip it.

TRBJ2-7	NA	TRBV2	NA	CASSVVRGAYEQYF	TGTGCCAGCAGTGTAGTCAGGGGTGCCTACGAGCAGTACTTC
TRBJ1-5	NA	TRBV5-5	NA	CASSGRGAQPQHF	TGTGCCAGCAGCGGACGAGGGGCACAGCCCCAGCATTTT
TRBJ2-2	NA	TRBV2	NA	CASTDDNGELFF	TGTGCCAGCACAGACGACAACGGGGAGCTGTTTTTT
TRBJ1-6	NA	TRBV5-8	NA	CASSFRGGNSPLHF	TGTGCCAGCAGCTTTCGGGGTGGTAATTCACCCCTCCACTTT
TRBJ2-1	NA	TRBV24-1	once	CATSDFGDGEQFF	TGTGCCACCAGTGATTTTGGGGACGGGGAGCAGTTCTTC
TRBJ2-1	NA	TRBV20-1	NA	CSANSLDEQFF	TGCAGTGCAAATTCTCTCGATGAGCAGTTCTTC
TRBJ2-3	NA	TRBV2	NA	CASSEVLGLAPDTQYF	TGTGCCAGCAGTGAAGTTCTAGGGCTAGCCCCAGATACGCAGTATTTT
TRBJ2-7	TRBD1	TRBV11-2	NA	CASSSYRGSYEQYF	TGTGCCAGCAGCTCGTACAGGGGGAGCTACGAGCAGTACTTC
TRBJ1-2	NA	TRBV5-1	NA	CASSFRNNGYTF	TGCGCCAGCAGTTTTAGGAACAATGGCTACACCTTC
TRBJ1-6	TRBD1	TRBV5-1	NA	CASRILQGARAVSPLHF	TGCGCCAGCAGAATCCTACAGGGGGCTCGAGCGGTCTCACCCCTCCACTTT
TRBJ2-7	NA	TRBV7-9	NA	CASGSSSEQYF	TGTGCCAGCGGGTCTAGCTCCGAGCAGTACTTC
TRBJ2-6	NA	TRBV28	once	CASSSTLSGANVLTF	TGTGCCAGCAGTTCGACACTCTCTGGGGCCAACGTCCTGACTTTC
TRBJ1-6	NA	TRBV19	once	CASSESLATGMSLLIRIRSPLHF	TGTGCCAGTAGTGAGTCCCTGGCTACTGGCATGTCCCTGTTGATTCGGATACGTTCACCCCTCCACTTT
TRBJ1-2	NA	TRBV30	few	CAWSVLSRVGGYTF	TGTGCCTGGAGTGTATTGTCACGGGTTGGTGGCTACACCTTC
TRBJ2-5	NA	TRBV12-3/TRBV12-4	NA	CASSRGPYQYF	TGTGCCAGCAGTCGGGGACCGTACCAGTACTTC
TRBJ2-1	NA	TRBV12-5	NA	CASGPGNEQFF	TGTGCTAGTGGCCCGGGGAATGAGCAGTTCTTC
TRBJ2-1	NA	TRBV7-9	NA	CASSLSGEWDEQFF	TGTGCCAGCAGCTTATCCGGGGAGTGGGATGAGCAGTTCTTC
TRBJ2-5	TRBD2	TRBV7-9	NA	CASSRLAERQETQYF	TGTGCCAGCAGCCGACTAGCAGAACGACAAGAGACCCAGTACTTC
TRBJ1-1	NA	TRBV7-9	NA	CASSRTGNTEAFF	TGTGCCAGCAGCAGAACAGGGAACACTGAAGCTTTCTTT
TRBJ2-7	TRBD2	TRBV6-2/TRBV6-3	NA	CASSYMWSGAGYEQYF	TGTGCCAGCAGTTATATGTGGTCGGGAGCGGGGTACGAGCAGTACTTC
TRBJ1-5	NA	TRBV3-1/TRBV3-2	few	CASSQVGRGQPQHF	TGTGCCAGCAGCCAAGTGGGTCGAGGTCAGCCCCAGCATTTT
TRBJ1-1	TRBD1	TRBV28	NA	CASSLGLNRGFTEAFF	TGTGCCAGCAGTTTAGGCCTAAACAGGGGATTCACTGAAGCTTTCTTT
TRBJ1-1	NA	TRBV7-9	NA	CASSLAGRNTEAFF	TGTGCCAGCAGCTTAGCGGGAAGGAACACTGAAGCTTTCTTT
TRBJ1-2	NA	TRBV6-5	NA	CASSFGRNYGYTF	TGTGCCAGCAGTTTCGGCAGAAACTATGGCTACACCTTC
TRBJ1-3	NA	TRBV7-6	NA	CASSLLGVPSWTVLSGNTIYF	TGTGCCAGCAGCTTACTGGGGGTACCTTCATGGACAGTCCTCTCTGGAAACACCATATATTTT
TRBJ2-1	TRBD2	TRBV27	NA	CASSPGGSGASYRKQFF	TGTGCCAGCAGCCCCGGGGGTAGCGGGGCCTCATATAGAAAGCAGTTCTTC
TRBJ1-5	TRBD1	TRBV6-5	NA	CASSWTGSNQPQHF	TGTGCCAGCAGTTGGACAGGGAGTAATCAGCCCCAGCATTTT
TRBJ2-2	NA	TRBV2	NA	CASSTRGNTGELFF	TGTGCCAGCAGTACCAGGGGGAACACCGGGGAGCTGTTTTTT
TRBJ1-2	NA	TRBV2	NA	CASMGGGSGYRGYTF	TGTGCCAGCATGGGTGGTGGCAGCGGGTACCGTGGCTACACCTTC
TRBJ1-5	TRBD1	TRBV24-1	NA	CATQMTGADQPQHF	TGTGCCACCCAGATGACAGGGGCAGATCAGCCCCAGCATTTT
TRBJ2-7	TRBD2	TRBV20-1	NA	CSASSSGSFYEQYF	TGCAGTGCTAGTTCTAGCGGGAGTTTCTACGAGCAGTACTTC
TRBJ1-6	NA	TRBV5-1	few	CASSLDGTYNSPLHF	TGCGCCAGCAGCTTGGATGGGACCTATAATTCACCCCTCCACTTT
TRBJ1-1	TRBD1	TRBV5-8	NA	CASSLTGVMNTEAFF	TGTGCCAGCAGCCTAACAGGGGTCATGAACACTGAAGCTTTCTTT
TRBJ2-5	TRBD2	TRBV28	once	CASSLTSRETQYF	TGTGCCAGCAGTTTGACTAGCAGAGAGACCCAGTACTTC
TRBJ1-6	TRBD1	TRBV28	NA	CASINHGQAGSYNSPLHF	TGTGCCAGCATTAACCATGGACAGGCAGGCTCCTATAATTCACCCCTCCACTTT
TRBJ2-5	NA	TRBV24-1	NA	CATSDPTGIAETQYF	TGTGCCACCAGTGACCCAACAGGGATAGCAGAGACCCAGTACTTC
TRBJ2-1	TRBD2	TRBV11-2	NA	CASSLEGSGRWNEQFF	TGTGCCAGCAGCTTAGAGGGGAGCGGGAGATGGAATGAGCAGTTCTTC
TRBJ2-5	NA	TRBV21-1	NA	CASTLNRDTNQETQYF	TGTGCCAGCACCTTGAACCGGGACACCAACCAAGAGACCCAGTACTTC